These T cell receptor beta chains were read from a single sample in a study of blood T cell repertoires in COVID-19. Repertoires were generated with immunoSEQ multiplex PCR, while TCRdb's copy carries only in-frame clones and drops some. The repertoire holds some 160,000 clones, with around 83% as singletons. What was sequenced was peripheral blood. These receptors originate from a human donor in a cohort sampled during active COVID-19. CDR3s include the opening cysteine and the closing phenylalanine or tryptophan. The order of the fields is J gene, D gene, V gene, clone size, CDR3 DNA, CDR3 protein. The D gene is left open where the match is weak. Only part of the rows carry a size: once, few, many, or a class if the clone is expanded.

TRBJ2-7 | TRBD1 | TRBV3-1/TRBV3-2 | NA | TGTGCCAGCAGCCAAGATCTAGGGACAGGCGATTACGAGCAGTACTTC | CASSQDLGTGDYEQYF
TRBJ1-1 | NA | TRBV7-2 | NA | TGTGCCAGCAGCAAGGGGGGGTCCGGTATGAACACTGAAGCTTTCTTT | CASSKGGSGMNTEAFF
TRBJ2-7 | NA | TRBV19 | few | TGTGCCAGTAGTATTGGGGAAGGGGGCGAGCAGTACTTC | CASSIGEGGEQYF
TRBJ1-5 | TRBD1 | TRBV28 | NA | TGTGCCAGCAGTTTCCAGGGACAGGGGTCTCAGCCCCAGCATTTT | CASSFQGQGSQPQHF
TRBJ2-7 | TRBD2 | TRBV27 | NA | TGTGCCAGCAGTTTATATCGACCGGGACTAGCGGGAGTGGTCCGGTCCTACGAGCAGTACTTC | CASSLYRPGLAGVVRSYEQYF
TRBJ2-7 | NA | TRBV28 | NA | TGTGCCAGCAGTTCCGGGTCATCTGACCACTACGAGCAGTACTTC | CASSSGSSDHYEQYF
TRBJ2-7 | NA | TRBV15 | once | TGTGCCACCAGCAGAGAACAGGGTCCCTACGAGCAGTACTTC | CATSREQGPYEQYF
TRBJ1-4 | TRBD1 | TRBV18 | NA | TGTGCCAGCTCTCAGTGGACAGGGAGAAATGAAAAACTGTTTTTT | CASSQWTGRNEKLFF
TRBJ1-6 | NA | TRBV19 | few | TGTGCCAGTAGTGGGACACGGGGCCATTCACCCCTCCACTTT | CASSGTRGHSPLHF
TRBJ1-3 | NA | TRBV5-1 | few | TGCGCCAGCAGCACGGACAGTCACACCATATATTTT | CASSTDSHTIYF
TRBJ1-2 | TRBD1 | TRBV7-3 | once | TGTGCCAGCAGCTTATCGGGACAGGCGGGCTATGGCTACACCTTC | CASSLSGQAGYGYTF
TRBJ2-1 | NA | TRBV7-2 | NA | TGTGCCAGCAGCCCCCGCCCTACCAATGAGCAGTTCTTC | CASSPRPTNEQFF
TRBJ2-7 | TRBD2 | TRBV5-1 | NA | TGCGCCAGCAGCCAGACTAGCGGGAGGAACGAGCAGTACTTC | CASSQTSGRNEQYF
TRBJ2-2 | TRBD1 | TRBV19 | NA | TGTGCCAGTATCGGGACAGGAGCCACCGGGGAGCTGTTTTTT | CASIGTGATGELFF
TRBJ2-3 | TRBD2 | TRBV10-1 | NA | TGCGCCAGCAGTGAGTCGATTAGCGGGGGGATCGACACAGATACGCAGTATTTT | CASSESISGGIDTDTQYF
TRBJ1-1 | NA | TRBV6-5 | NA | TGTGCCAGCAGTTACGACAGGACTACTGAAGCTTTCTTT | CASSYDRTTEAFF
TRBJ2-7 | NA | TRBV6-5 | NA | TGTGCCAGCAGTAGAGACAGGAGACCATCCTACGAGCAGTACTTC | CASSRDRRPSYEQYF
TRBJ2-7 | TRBD1 | TRBV27 | once | TGTGCCAGCAGTTCGGGGACAGGGTCCCCATACGAGCAGTACTTC | CASSSGTGSPYEQYF
TRBJ2-2 | NA | TRBV5-1 | once | TGCGCCAGCAGGGGACAACTGAACACCGGGGAGCTGTTTTTT | CASRGQLNTGELFF
TRBJ2-5 | NA | TRBV11-3 | NA | TGTGCCAGCAGCTTAGACCCCGCGGGGACCCAGTACTTC | CASSLDPAGTQYF
TRBJ2-7 | NA | TRBV11-2 | NA | TGTGCCAGCAGGCAAAGGGGCTACGAGCAGTACTTC | CASRQRGYEQYF
TRBJ2-2 | NA | TRBV12-3/TRBV12-4 | NA | TGTGCCAGCGGAACTGCGGGAACCGGGGAGCTGTTTTTT | CASGTAGTGELFF
TRBJ2-7 | TRBD1 | TRBV9 | NA | TGTGCCAGCAGCGTAGGTCGGGACAGGGGTGAGTACGAGCAGTACTTC | CASSVGRDRGEYEQYF
TRBJ2-7 | TRBD1 | TRBV2 | NA | TGTGCCATTACCGACCGGGACAGCGGATTCTACGAGCAGTACTTC | CAITDRDSGFYEQYF
TRBJ2-1 | TRBD1 | TRBV20-1 | NA | TGCAGTGCTGGACAGGTCCTCAAGCAGTTCTTC | CSAGQVLKQFF
TRBJ1-4 | NA | TRBV7-3 | NA | TGTGCCAGCAGTTTCTCAGGGGCAACTAATGAAAAACTGTTTTTT | CASSFSGATNEKLFF
TRBJ1-3 | NA | TRBV6-5 | NA | TGTGCCAGCAGAGAGACAGATCACTCTGGAAACACCATATATTTT | CASRETDHSGNTIYF
TRBJ2-4 | TRBD2 | TRBV6-2/TRBV6-3 | NA | TGTGCCAGCAGCCCGACGAGACTAGCGGGAGGGCCGGCCAAAAACATTCAGTACTTC | CASSPTRLAGGPAKNIQYF
TRBJ2-5 | NA | TRBV11-2 | NA | TGTGCCAGCAGCTTAGATGTCCCGCTGGGCTACCAAGAGACCCAGTACTTC | CASSLDVPLGYQETQYF
TRBJ2-7 | TRBD2 | TRBV6-2/TRBV6-3 | many | TGTGCCAGCAGTTTCGAGGGAGGGATATCCTACGAGCAGTACTTC | CASSFEGGISYEQYF
TRBJ2-7 | TRBD2 | TRBV3-1/TRBV3-2 | NA | TGTGCCAGCAGCCATGAAAAGGGACTAGCCTCCTACGAGCAGTACTTC | CASSHEKGLASYEQYF
TRBJ2-1 | TRBD1 | TRBV7-6 | NA | TGTGCCAGCAGCTTTAACAGGGGCAGCTCCTACAATGAGCAGTTCTTC | CASSFNRGSSYNEQFF
TRBJ1-6 | NA | TRBV6-5 | NA | TGTGCCAGCACAGGGAAAAGAGGTCTCTATCAAACCCTCCACTTT | CASTGKRGLYQTLHF
TRBJ1-4 | NA | TRBV3-1/TRBV3-2 | NA | TGTGCCAGCAGCCAACAGGGGACTAATGAAAAACTGTTTTTT | CASSQQGTNEKLFF
TRBJ2-7 | TRBD2 | TRBV12-3/TRBV12-4 | once | TGTGCCAGCAGTTTATCGGGGGGCGAGCAGTACTTC | CASSLSGGEQYF
TRBJ1-2 | NA | TRBV7-9 | few | TGTGCCAGCAGCCTAGTTCAGGGCAACTATGGCTACACCTTC | CASSLVQGNYGYTF
TRBJ1-1 | TRBD1 | TRBV7-9 | NA | TGTGCCAGCAGCTGGGCAGGGGGTAAAAGCACTGAAGCTTTCTTT | CASSWAGGKSTEAFF
TRBJ2-7 | TRBD1 | TRBV14 | NA | TGTGCCAGCAGCCAAGGCCGGGACAGGGGCTACGAGCAGTACTTC | CASSQGRDRGYEQYF
TRBJ1-1 | TRBD1 | TRBV2 | NA | TGTGCCAGCAGTCGGGACAGGGGGCGGGAAGCTTTCTTT | CASSRDRGREAFF
TRBJ1-1 | TRBD1 | TRBV20-1 | few | TGCAGTGCGTGGGACAGTGAAGCTTTCTTT | CSAWDSEAFF
TRBJ1-3 | TRBD1 | TRBV7-2 | NA | TGTGCCAGCAGCCCCGGACAGGCTGGAAACACCATATATTTT | CASSPGQAGNTIYF
TRBJ1-4 | NA | TRBV11-2 | NA | TGTGCCAGCAGGTCTCTAAGGGGAGGCCCCAATGAAAAACTGTTTTTT | CASRSLRGGPNEKLFF
TRBJ1-1 | TRBD1 | TRBV28 | NA | TGTGCCAGCGCGTCAGGGGGCAAGGACACTGAAGCTTTCTTT | CASASGGKDTEAFF
TRBJ2-7 | TRBD2 | TRBV5-6 | NA | TGTGCCAGCAGCTTCCCAAGCGGGATACCGTACGAGCAGTACTTC | CASSFPSGIPYEQYF
TRBJ1-5 | TRBD1 | TRBV29-1 | few | TGCAGCGTCGCCGGGACAGGGGACCAGCCCCAGCATTTT | CSVAGTGDQPQHF
TRBJ1-1 | NA | TRBV11-3 | NA | TGTGCCAGCAGCTTATGGGGGGGGACTGAAGCTTTCTTT | CASSLWGGTEAFF
TRBJ2-3 | TRBD1 | TRBV4-3 | once | TGCGCCAGCAGCCAAGGGACAGGGACAGATACGCAGTATTTT | CASSQGTGTDTQYF
TRBJ1-2 | TRBD1 | TRBV13 | NA | TGTGCCAGCAGCTTAGAAAGTGCAGGGGGAAATGGCTACACCTTC | CASSLESAGGNGYTF